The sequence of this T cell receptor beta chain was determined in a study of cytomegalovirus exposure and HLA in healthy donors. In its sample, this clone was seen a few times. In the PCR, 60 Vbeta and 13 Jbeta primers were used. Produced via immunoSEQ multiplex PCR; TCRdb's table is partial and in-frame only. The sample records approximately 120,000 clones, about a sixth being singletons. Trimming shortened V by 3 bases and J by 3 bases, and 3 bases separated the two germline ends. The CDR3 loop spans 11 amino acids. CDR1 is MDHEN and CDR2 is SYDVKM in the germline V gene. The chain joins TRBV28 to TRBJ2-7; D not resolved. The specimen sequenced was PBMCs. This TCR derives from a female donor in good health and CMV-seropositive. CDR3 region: CASSFNYEQYF. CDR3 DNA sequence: TGTGCCAGCAGTTTCAACTACGAGCAGTACTTC.